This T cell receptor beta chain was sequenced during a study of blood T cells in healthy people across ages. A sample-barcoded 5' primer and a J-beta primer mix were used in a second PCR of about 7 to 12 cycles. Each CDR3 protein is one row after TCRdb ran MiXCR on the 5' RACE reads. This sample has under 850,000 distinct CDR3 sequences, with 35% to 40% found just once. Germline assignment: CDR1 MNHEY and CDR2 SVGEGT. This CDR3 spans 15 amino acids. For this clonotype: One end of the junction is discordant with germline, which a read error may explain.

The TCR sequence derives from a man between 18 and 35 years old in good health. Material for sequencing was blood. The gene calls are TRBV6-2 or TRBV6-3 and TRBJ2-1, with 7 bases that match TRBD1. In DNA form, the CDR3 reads TGTGCCGGCAGTTCCCCCAGGGGGACGGGGAATGAGCAGTTCTTC. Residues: CAGSSPRGTGNEQFF.